The TCR beta chain described here comes from a study of T cells in localized non-small cell lung cancer. Regarding the study as a whole: Adjacent lung had a median about 60 of the 100 largest tumor clones. It was uninvolved adjacent lung that showed the highest T cell clonality, exceeding tumor.

About this clone itself: The antigen is not known.

Assay used: immunoSEQ multiplex PCR; TCRdb lists only in-frame clones, some missing. The table lists approximately 65,000 clones, roughly 79% of them singletons, with roughly 4.5% in the top ten. The germline V and J ends were trimmed by 5 bases and 8 bases, with 15 bases remaining between them. CDR3 length: 13 amino acids. The germline gives CDR1 SGHNT, CDR2 YENEEA. The chain uses TRBV11-3 and TRBJ1-1; D not certain. The sequences come from PBMCs, collected before any cancer treatment. The clonotype comes from a man aged 35 to 69 with stage II lung adenocarcinoma. The CDR3 protein is CASSPSGPGEAFF. In DNA form, the CDR3 reads TGTGCCAGCAGCCCCAGCGGTCCGGGCGAAGCTTTCTTT.